What follows are 13 T cell receptor beta chains derived from one specimen sequenced in a study of tumor and adjacent non-tumor tissue in lung cancer. This sample's RNA came from whole unsorted tissue. Distant lung tissue was collected more than 3 cm away from the tumor edge. TCRbeta libraries were built with three rounds of nested PCR, modified from ARM-PCR. Each CDR3 protein gets one entry after TCRdb re-called the multiplex PCR reads with MiXCR. This sample has about 76,000 distinct CDR3 sequences, with approximately 80% found just once. The material sequenced was distant non-tumor lung tissue. Receptor source: a man in his fifties or sixties with non-small cell lung cancer.

The rearrangement links TRBV11-3 to TRBJ2-3, with D maybe TRBD2 (5 bases). The V gene lost 5 bases and the J gene lost 11 bases, with 29 bases spanning the gap. The CDR3 extends over 17 amino acids. Germline CDR1 reads SGHNT; CDR2 reads YENEEA. The CDR3 nucleotides read TGTGCCAGCAGCCTCGAATCCGGGGTTTCTAGCACAGATGTGCAGTATTTT. It codes for CASSLESGVSSTDVQYF.

This clonotype was found once. For the CDR3, the DNA is TGTGGCAGTAACTTAGTCGGGAGGGGCATTGAAGCTTTCTTT. This codes for CGSNLVGRGIEAFF. The chain couples TRBV11-2 to TRBJ1-1, with D possibly matching TRBD1 (5 bases). CDR3 length: 14 amino acids. From germline, CDR1 is SGHAT and CDR2 FQNNGV.

Concerning this clonotype itself: At one end, the junction sequence differs from germline, possibly due to a read error. DNA for the CDR3: TGTGCCAGCAGCCAATTCGCCGGGACAGGGGGCCGACATGGCTACACCTTT. It yields the protein CASSQFAGTGGRHGYTF. This rearrangement joins TRBV4-2 to TRBJ1-2, with 12 positions matching TRBD1. Germline V gene sequence: CDR1 LGHNA, CDR2 YNFKEQ. CDR3 length: 17 amino acids.

Turning to this clonotype: At one end the junction does not follow the germline gene, possibly because of a read error. The CDR3 sequence: CSARRTGAYEQYF. CDR3 coding DNA: TGCAGTGCTAGACGGACAGGAGCCTACGAACAGTACTTC. This chain uses TRBV20-1 with TRBJ2-7, with 7 bases lining up with TRBD1. Per germline, CDR1 DFQATT and CDR2 SNEGSKA (reference sequence). This CDR3 contains 13 residues.

Only a few counts were recorded for this clonotype. A much larger clone lies a single base off, so this may be a read error. V is TRBV6-1 and J is TRBJ2-5; TRBD2 matches at 13 bases. There are 17 residues in the CDR3. From germline, CDR1 is MNHNS and CDR2 SASEGT. CDR3: CVSSSGLAGRYQETQYF. The DNA for the CDR3 is TGTGTCAGCAGTTCGGGACTAGCGGGGAGGTACCAAGAGACCCAGTACTTC.

Points on this clonotype: A much larger clone differs from this one at a single base, so this may be a read error. The rearrangement joins TRBV6-2 or TRBV6-3 to TRBJ2-7; D not resolved. Between the trimmed V and J ends, which lost 6 bases and 1 base, there was a span of 28 bases. Germline assignment: CDR1 MNHEY and CDR2 SVGEGT. The CDR3 covers 19 residues. CDR3 in DNA: TGTGCCAGCAGAACCATTTCGGTTAGAATTGAAAAAAAGTCCTACGAGCAGTACTTC. Translating gives CASRTISVRIEKKSYEQYF.

In the case of this clonotype: A read error may account for a junction end that differs from germline. This rearrangement joins TRBV4-1 to TRBJ2-3, with D perhaps TRBD1 (5 bases). The CDR3 runs to 16 residues. Germline V CDR1 and CDR2: MGHRA, YSYEKL. The CDR3 DNA follows: TGCGCCAGCGGCCAAGTAGTGGGGTCGGACACAGATAAGCAGTATTTT. Residues: CASGQVVGSDTDKQYF.

A word on this clonotype: The junction differs from germline at one of its ends, possibly a read error. The J gene is TRBJ2-3, the V gene TRBV11-2; 8 bases line up with TRBD2. Germline V gene data show CDR1 as SGHAT and CDR2 as FQNNGV. The CDR3 loop spans 19 amino acids. In DNA form, the CDR3 reads TGTGCCAGTATCGACAGCGGGACTAGGGGCGCTAGGGGCACAGATACGCAGAATTTT. This translates into CASIDSGTRGARGTDTQNF.

This clonotype was counted once. The genes are TRBV11-3 and TRBJ1-1; D is possibly TRBD1 (5 bases). Trimming removed 4 bases at V and 6 bases at J, with 15 bases between. Germline CDR1 and CDR2: SGHNT and YENEEA. This CDR3 region has 14 residues. CDR3 sequence: CASSSHERQSEAFF. The CDR3 DNA sequence: TGTGCCAGCAGCTCGCACGAACGACAGTCTGAAGCTTTCTTT.

Points on this clonotype: At one of its ends the junction is not consistent with the germline gene, which may arise from a read error. The genes are TRBV6-5 and TRBJ2-6; 11 bases match TRBD1. The CDR3 loop spans 17 amino acids. Per germline, CDR1 MNHEY and CDR2 SVGAGI. In DNA, the CDR3 is TGTGCCAGCAGTTTCGGGACAGGGGGATCTGGGGCCAACTTCCTGACTTTT. It encodes CASSFGTGGSGANFLTF.

This clonotype was detected only once. The missing conserved phenylalanine or tryptophan at the end of this CDR3 makes a read error likely. The chain employs TRBV11-3 and TRBJ2-5; D is unclear. The CDR3 totals 13 residues. CDR1 SGHNT and CDR2 YENEEA come from the germline V gene. V was trimmed by 9 bases and J by 7 bases, leaving 18 bases between them. CDR3 DNA: TGTGCCAGTTCCGGGTCCACGCCCAGGACCCAGTACCTC. Amino acids: CASSGSTPRTQYL.

Ten or more counts support this clonotype. This sequence joins TRBV6-1 and TRBJ2-1; D might be TRBD2 (6 bases). Germline V gives CDR1 MNHNS, CDR2 SASEGT. The CDR3 has 16 residues. Trimming cost V 1 base and J 0 bases, with 10 bases left between them. The CDR3 reads CASSEDPGSSYNEQFF. CDR3 DNA: TGTGCCAGCAGTGAAGACCCCGGGAGCTCCTACAATGAGCAGTTCTTC.

This clonotype occurred a few times. The rearrangement links TRBV19 to TRBJ1-3, with 9 bases that match TRBD1. The germline gives CDR1 LNHDA, CDR2 SQIVND (reference sequence). After removal of 7 bases from V and 4 bases from J, the junction contained 11 bases not matched to a gene. The CDR3 contains 16 residues. CDR3 sequence (DNA): TGTGCCAGTACAGGGACAGGGCCTGGTACAGGAAACACCATATATTTT. It codes for CASTGTGPGTGNTIYF.